This TCR beta chain was documented in a study of T cells after yellow fever vaccination. This CDR3 has 17 residues. Losses at the gene ends were 5 bases for V and 7 bases for J; bases not matched to a gene: 14. The V gene's germline CDR1 is MNHNS and CDR2 SASEGT. This clonotype was found many times. TCRdb called the 5' RACE reads again in MiXCR, with one record for every CDR3 protein. There are hundreds of thousands of distinct CDR3 sequences in the sample; about 8.7% occur only once, and roughly 18% lies in the top ten. The input for sequencing was PBMCs, taken on the day of the first yellow fever vaccination. The clonotype comes from a man between 18 and 35 years old who received the YFV17D yellow fever vaccine. The rearrangement links TRBV6-1 to TRBJ1-5; 10 nucleotides align to TRBD1. The DNA of the CDR3 is TGTGCCAGCAGTATATGGGGGGGGACAGGGGAACGCCAGCCCCAGCATTTT. Protein sequence: CASSIWGGTGERQPQHF.